The 27 T cell receptor beta chains below all came from one sample that was sequenced in a study of cytomegalovirus exposure and HLA in healthy donors. PCR employed 60 Vbeta and 13 Jbeta primers. Profiled with immunoSEQ multiplex PCR; TCRdb holds only in-frame clones, not every one. Found here are roughly 150,000 clones, roughly four fifths of them singletons; the top ten hold around 2.4%. What was sequenced was PBMCs. The origin of the receptors is a female donor in good health and CMV-seronegative.

The chain uses TRBV11-2 and TRBJ1-2; perhaps TRBD1 as D (6 bases). V was clipped by 5 bases and J by 1 base, with 11 bases between them. Germline V gene data show CDR1 as SGHAT and CDR2 as FQNNGV. CDR3 length equals 14 residues. This CDR3 reads CASSPRTDNYGYTF. The DNA for the CDR3 is TGTGCCAGCAGCCCCCGGACAGATAACTATGGCTACACCTTC. The full variable domain, rest sourced from reference TRBV11-2 and TRBJ1-2, is EAGVAQSPRYKIIEKRQSVAFWCNPISGHATLYWYQQILGQGPKLLIQFQNNGVVDDSQLPKDRFSAERLKGVDSTLKIQPAKLEDSAVYLCASSPRTDNYGYTFGSGTRLTVV.

This clone came up once. The chain employs TRBV27 and TRBJ1-1; unclear D gene. This CDR3 has 14 amino acids. CDR1 is MNHEY and CDR2 is SMNVEV in the germline V gene (reference sequence). Trimming removed 6 bases from V and 0 bases from J, with 11 bases in between. CDR3 DNA sequence: TGTGCCAGCAGCTCTCGGGGAATGAACACTGAAGCTTTCTTT. Protein sequence: CASSSRGMNTEAFF.

The chain's CDR3 is CAVGGGYYEQYF. CDR3 DNA: TGTGCCGTCGGGGGGGGGTACTACGAGCAGTACTTC. This chain links TRBV28 with TRBJ2-7; TRBD2 aligns across 8 bases. CDR1 is MDHEN and CDR2 is SYDVKM in the germline V gene. CDR3 size: 12 residues. V shed 11 bases and J 3 bases; nucleotides not matched to a gene: 6.

A word on this clone: This sample also contains other DNA sequences that code for the same CDR3. The chain employs TRBV5-1 and TRBJ2-3, with 11 bases aligning to TRBD1. The CDR3 loop spans 15 amino acids. After removal of 4 bases from V and 6 bases from J, the junction contained 7 bases not matched to a gene. Germline V gene data show CDR1 as SGHRS and CDR2 as YFSETQ. The CDR3 nucleotides read TGCGCCAGCAGCCCGGGGGACAGGGGGTCCGATACGCAGTATTTT. Translation gives CASSPGDRGSDTQYF.

The V gene is TRBV11-2, the J gene TRBJ2-5, with 12 nucleotides matching TRBD2. V shed 10 bases, J shed 4 bases, and the junction held 13 bases outside the gene matches. The CDR3 totals 16 residues. CDR1 is SGHAT and CDR2 is FQNNGV in the germline V gene. In DNA form, the CDR3 reads TGTGCCACCAACGGAAGACTAGCGGGAGTTGGAGAGACCCAGTACTTC. It encodes CATNGRLAGVGETQYF.

This clone was picked up a small number of times. This chain connects TRBV4-3 to TRBJ2-7; TRBD1 matches at 9 bases. V was clipped by 3 bases and J by 4 bases; unmatched bases: 7. This CDR3 is 15 amino acids long. Germline V CDR1 and CDR2: LGHNA, YSLEER. This CDR3 is CASSQPGQGRYEQYF. In DNA, the CDR3 is TGCGCCAGCAGCCAGCCGGGACAGGGAAGATACGAGCAGTACTTC.

The chain has TRBV29-1 and TRBJ1-2, with D maybe TRBD1 (5 bases). Trimming removed 7 bases from V and 12 bases from J, with 15 bases in between. CDR3 length equals 10 residues. Germline lookup yields CDR1 SQVTM and CDR2 ANQGSEA. The CDR3 loop reads CSADSDYNTF. The CDR3 nucleotides are TGCAGCGCCGACAGCGATTATAACACCTTC.

The J gene is TRBJ2-2, the V gene TRBV5-4, with D tentatively TRBD1 (6 bases). V was trimmed by 0 bases and J by 4 bases, leaving 10 bases between them. Germline-derived CDR1 and CDR2 are SGHNT and YYREEE (reference sequence). CDR3 length equals 15 residues. This chain's CDR3 is CASSLVGAATGELFF. CDR3 DNA sequence: TGTGCCAGCAGCTTGGTGGGGGCAGCCACCGGGGAGCTGTTTTTT.

The rearrangement uses TRBV7-2 and TRBJ1-5; 7 positions match TRBD1. This CDR3 has 14 amino acids. Germline V gene sequence: CDR1 SGHTA, CDR2 FQGNSA. The V and J ends lost 5 bases and 7 bases, in that order; junction bases with no gene match: 8. The CDR3 protein is CASSPRAGGQPQHF. In DNA, the CDR3 is TGTGCCAGCAGCCCCCGGGCAGGGGGGCAGCCCCAGCATTTT.

This chain uses TRBV28 with TRBJ2-3; possible D gene TRBD1, 5 bases. The ends were cut back, 3 bases at V and 4 bases at J, with 8 bases in the middle. The germline V gene encodes CDR1 MDHEN and CDR2 SYDVKM. CDR3 length: 13 amino acids. Here the CDR3 reads CASSFQGADTQYF. For the CDR3, the DNA is TGTGCCAGCAGTTTTCAAGGGGCAGATACGCAGTATTTT.

This clone was seen a handful of times. The chain's CDR3 is CASGPTTSSHEQYF. As DNA, the CDR3 is TGCGCCAGCGGACCTACAACTAGCAGCCACGAGCAGTACTTC. This sequence joins TRBV4-3 and TRBJ2-7, with TRBD2 as a possible D gene (6 bases). The CDR3 sequence is 14 residues long. Trimming took off 8 bases at V and 5 bases at J, with 19 bases between the two ends. Germline V CDR1 and CDR2: LGHNA, YSLEER.

The chain uses TRBV28 and TRBJ1-5, with 7 bases aligning to TRBD1. This CDR3 has 16 amino acids. The germline V gene encodes CDR1 MDHEN and CDR2 SYDVKM. V shed 1 base, J shed 2 bases, and the junction held 5 bases outside the gene matches. CDR3 residues: CASSLYGQGGNQPQHF. In DNA form, the CDR3 reads TGTGCCAGCAGTTTATACGGGCAGGGGGGCAATCAGCCCCAGCATTTT.

This clone was observed once. The gene calls are TRBV11-3 and TRBJ2-2; a possible D gene is TRBD1 (6 bases). The CDR3 extends over 16 amino acids. V shed 2 bases and J shed 0 bases, with 10 bases lying between them. Germline values: CDR1 SGHNT, CDR2 YENEEA. CDR3 DNA sequence: TGTGCCAGCAGCTTACAGGGGCGGACGAACACCGGGGAGCTGTTTTTT. This codes for CASSLQGRTNTGELFF.

The chain recombines TRBV11-2 with TRBJ2-5; 10 nucleotides align to TRBD1. Trimming removed 5 bases from V and 1 base from J; junction bases left unmatched: 7. The CDR3 has 16 residues. Germline loops: CDR1 SGHAT, CDR2 FQNNGV. The DNA for the CDR3 is TGTGCCAGCAGCCAACCGGGACAGGGGCTCCAAGAGACCCAGTACTTC. This encodes CASSQPGQGLQETQYF.

V is TRBV2 and J is TRBJ2-7; TRBD1 matches 7 bases. Germline values: CDR1 SNHLY, CDR2 FYNNEI. The V and J ends lost 2 bases and 0 bases, in that order; junction bases with no gene match: 10. This CDR3 spans 17 amino acids. CDR3 DNA sequence: TGTGCCAGCAGTGAATCGGCGGCAGGGGGATCCTCCTACGAGCAGTACTTC. Translating it yields CASSESAAGGSSYEQYF.

The CDR3 DNA sequence: TGCGCCAGCAGCCCCCTGGGGGCCAGCGGACCACAAGAGACCCAGTACTTC. Translation gives CASSPLGASGPQETQYF. The gene calls are TRBV4-1 and TRBJ2-5; tentative D call: TRBD1 (6 bases). Germline lookup yields CDR1 MGHRA and CDR2 YSYEKL. CDR3 length equals 17 residues. V lost 4 bases and J 2 bases, leaving 20 bases between the germline ends.

This chain joins TRBV28 and TRBJ2-7, with 12 bases matching TRBD2. The CDR3 is 15 amino acids. V shed 5 bases and J 6 bases; nucleotides not matched to a gene: 8. Germline CDR1 is MDHEN and CDR2 is SYDVKM. The DNA for the CDR3 is TGTGCCAGCAGTGTTCTAGCGGGAGGGCCGGGCGAGCAGTACTTC. The encoded protein is CASSVLAGGPGEQYF.

The chain employs TRBV4-3 and TRBJ1-1; no clear D gene. V was pared by 0 bases and J by 2 bases, with 10 bases between. This CDR3 has 15 amino acids. Germline-derived CDR1 and CDR2 are LGHNA and YSLEER. CDR3 bases: TGCGCCAGCAGCCAAGATAGTGCAGGAAACACTGAAGCTTTCTTT. Residues: CASSQDSAGNTEAFF.

V is TRBV27 and J is TRBJ2-1, with 9 bases identical to TRBD2. Per the germline V gene, CDR1 is MNHEY and CDR2 is SMNVEV (reference sequence). The CDR3 sequence is 13 residues long. The junction had 3 bases not matched to a gene; V was cut back by 5 bases and J by 7 bases. This CDR3 is CASSRLAGNEQFF. The CDR3 region has the DNA TGTGCCAGCAGTCGGCTAGCGGGAAATGAGCAGTTCTTC.

V usage is TRBV7-2 and J usage is TRBJ1-1; D remains unclear. The CDR3 runs 14 residues. CDR1 is SGHTA, CDR2 FQGNSA, per germline. Trimming cost V 2 bases and J 1 base, with 8 bases left between them. The CDR3 loop reads CASSLSRWNTEAFF. In DNA, the CDR3 is TGTGCCAGCAGCTTAAGCCGTTGGAACACTGAAGCTTTCTTT. Using reference TRBV7-2 and TRBJ1-1 for the parts outside the CDR3, the full variable domain is GAGVSQSPSNKVTEKGKDVELRCDPISGHTALYWYRQSLGQGLEFLIYFQGNSAPDKSGLPSDRFSAERTGGSVSTLTIQRTQQEDSAVYLCASSLSRWNTEAFFGQGTRLTVV.

The genes are TRBV7-2 and TRBJ2-2; 8 bases are a match to TRBD2. The CDR3 consists of 17 residues. Unmatched junction bases numbered 14, after V lost 5 bases and J lost 6 bases. Germline CDR1 reads SGHTA; CDR2 reads FQGNSA. CDR3: CASSRPGSGSQSGELFF. The CDR3 region has the DNA TGTGCCAGCAGCCGCCCAGGGAGCGGGAGTCAGTCCGGGGAGCTGTTTTTT.

This clone appeared a single time. The chain employs TRBV7-2 and TRBJ2-3; 8 nucleotides match TRBD1. CDR3 length equals 15 residues. Trimming took 5 bases from V and 1 from J; bases not matched to a gene: 5. The V gene's germline CDR1 is SGHTA and CDR2 FQGNSA. Written as DNA, the CDR3 is TGTGCCAGCAGCCAGGACAGGGTCGGCACAGATACGCAGTATTTT. Amino acid sequence: CASSQDRVGTDTQYF.

This chain uses TRBV5-1 with TRBJ2-2; 8 bases fit TRBD1. Germline lookup yields CDR1 SGHRS and CDR2 YFSETQ. This CDR3 has 14 amino acids. V lost 3 bases and J lost 5; bases outside the gene matches: 3. CDR3 sequence (DNA): TGCGCCAGCAGCTGGGACAGGCGGACCGGGGAGCTGTTTTTT. This translates into CASSWDRRTGELFF.

This rearrangement joins TRBV13 to TRBJ2-1; 15 bases line up with TRBD2. Germline V CDR1 and CDR2: PRHDT, FYEKMQ (reference sequence). J gave up 12 bases and V 6 bases, and 6 bases lay outside the gene matches. This CDR3 spans 14 amino acids. CDR3 sequence (DNA): TGTGCCAGCAGTCCGGGACTAGCGGGAGGCTGGCAGTTCTTC. As protein: CASSPGLAGGWQFF. Full variable domain (remainder filled in from reference TRBV13 and TRBJ2-1): AAGVIQSPRHLIKEKRETATLKCYPIPRHDTVYWYQQGPGQDPQFLISFYEKMQSDKGSIPDRFSAQQFSDYHSELNMSSLELGDSALYFCASSPGLAGGWQFFGPGTRLTVL.

This clone was found once. The J gene is TRBJ2-2, the V gene TRBV30; 7 nucleotides line up with TRBD1. In germline, CDR1 is GTSNPN, CDR2 SVGIG (reference sequence). The CDR3 consists of 15 residues. V lost 4 bases and J lost 4; bases outside the gene matches: 9. CDR3 in amino acids: CAWTPGAGGTGELFF. For the CDR3, the DNA is TGTGCCTGGACTCCTGGGGCAGGGGGCACCGGGGAGCTGTTTTTT.

The rearrangement links TRBV4-1 to TRBJ2-2; 8 bases fit TRBD1. Germline CDR1 MGHRA, CDR2 YSYEKL. The CDR3 extends over 16 amino acids. V lost 0 bases and J lost 5; bases outside the gene matches: 5. The chain's CDR3 is CASSQETGGRTGELFF. DNA of the CDR3: TGCGCCAGCAGCCAAGAAACAGGGGGGCGGACCGGGGAGCTGTTTTTT.

This chain links TRBV6-5 with TRBJ1-1, with D maybe TRBD1 (6 bases). The CDR3 loop spans 14 amino acids. V lost 7 bases, J lost 5 bases, and 17 bases lay in between. The germline V gene has CDR1 MNHEY and CDR2 SVGAGI. The CDR3, as DNA: TGTGCCAGCAACCCGAGGGGAGGGGGAACTGAAGCTTTCTTT. Translation: CASNPRGGGTEAFF.